The 23 T cell receptor beta chains in this list originate from one sample, sequenced in a study of OX40 agonist ivuxolimab in advanced cancers. The assay was immunoSEQ multiplex PCR, and TCRdb's table has in-frame clones only and misses some. The sample consists of 70,000 to 75,000 clones, about 88% of them appearing once. Specimen: CD4+ or CD8+ T cells sorted from blood, collected in a trial of the OX40 agonist ivuxolimab. These receptors came from an adult with an advanced solid tumor such as melanoma, head and neck, liver or kidney cancer.

The chain recombines TRBV25-1 with TRBJ1-5, with D possibly being TRBD1 (5 bases). CDR1 MGHDK and CDR2 SYGVNS come from the germline V gene. This CDR3 is 15 amino acids long. Trimming pared 0 bases from V and 4 bases from J, leaving 10 bases between. The CDR3: CASSEYRQGNQPQHF. The CDR3 coding sequence is TGTGCCAGCAGTGAATACAGGCAGGGAAATCAGCCCCAGCATTTT.

The chain carries TRBV7-2 and TRBJ1-2; tentatively, D is TRBD1 (5 bases). CDR1 and CDR2 (germline): SGHTA, FQGNSA. This CDR3 has 13 residues. V was cut by 5 bases and J by 2 bases, with 9 bases left in between. The CDR3 DNA sequence: TGTGCCAGCAGCCCGGACAAGAACTATGGCTACACCTTC. This sequence encodes CASSPDKNYGYTF.

The rearrangement links TRBV9 to TRBJ2-3; the match to TRBD2 covers 9 bases. Per the germline V gene, CDR1 is SGDLS and CDR2 is YYNGEE. The ends lost 6 bases at V and 1 base at J; junction bases unmatched: 6. The CDR3 consists of 15 residues. As DNA, the CDR3 is TGTGCCAGCACCCGATTAGCGGGAGGCACAGATACGCAGTATTTT. Amino acid sequence: CASTRLAGGTDTQYF.

The rearrangement links TRBV7-9 to TRBJ2-3; D ambiguous. CDR1 SEHNR and CDR2 FQNEAQ come from the germline V gene (reference sequence). The CDR3 is made up of 12 amino acids. With 2 bases removed from V and 2 bases from J, the gap between germline ends came to 2 bases. The CDR3 is CASSLFTDTQYF. As DNA, the CDR3 is TGTGCCAGCAGCTTATTCACAGATACGCAGTATTTT.

In its sample, this clone was seen once. V usage is TRBV7-2 and J usage is TRBJ1-2; D not resolved. This CDR3 region has 12 residues. The germline V and J ends were trimmed by 3 bases and 4 bases, with 6 bases remaining between them. Germline V gene data show CDR1 as SGHTA and CDR2 as FQGNSA. The CDR3 loop reads CASSLGSYGYTF. The DNA for the CDR3 is TGTGCCAGCAGCTTGGGCAGCTATGGCTACACCTTC.

The V and J genes are TRBV10-3 and TRBJ2-7; 10 bases map to TRBD2. Germline CDR1 is ENHRY and CDR2 is SYGVKD. The V segment lost 5 bases and the J segment 1 base; nucleotides outside the gene matches: 5. The CDR3 contains 15 residues. In nucleotides, the CDR3 is TGTGCCATCAGTCCTGGGACTAGCGTTTCCTACGAGCAGTACTTC. Translation gives CAISPGTSVSYEQYF.

This sequence joins TRBV19 and TRBJ1-4; 10 nucleotides line up with TRBD1. V lost 8 bases and J lost 7; bases outside the gene matches: 10. This CDR3 region has 15 residues. CDR1 is LNHDA, CDR2 SQIVND, per germline (reference sequence). The DNA of the CDR3 is TGTGCCAGTGCCCCCTCCGGGACAGGGGCTGAAAAACTGTTTTTT. This encodes CASAPSGTGAEKLFF. The full variable domain, in which reference TRBV19 and TRBJ1-4 provide the parts outside the CDR3, is DGGITQSPKYLFRKEGQNVTLSCEQNLNHDAMYWYRQDPGQGLRLIYYSQIVNDFQKGDIAEGYSVSREKKESFPLTVTSAQKNPTAFYLCASAPSGTGAEKLFFGSGTQLSVL.

The chain employs TRBV2 and TRBJ1-5; D not resolved. Germline V CDR1 and CDR2: SNHLY, FYNNEI. The CDR3 has 15 residues. The CDR3 loop is CPAEAWGDSNQPQHF. DNA of the CDR3: TGTCCCGCCGAGGCTTGGGGTGATAGCAATCAGCCCCAGCATTTT.

The gene calls are TRBV7-2 and TRBJ1-6; possible D gene TRBD1, 5 bases. The V gene's germline CDR1 is SGHTA and CDR2 FQGNSA. The CDR3 has 13 residues. V was cut by 6 bases and J by 5 bases, with 8 bases left in between. The DNA of the CDR3 is TGTGCCAGCAGAGACAGAAATAATTCACCCCTCCACTTT. It is translated as CASRDRNNSPLHF.

V and J are TRBV21-1 and TRBJ2-7; the table names TRBD1, a call not compared with the DNA. TRBV21-1 is labeled a pseudogene. The CDR3 is made up of 16 amino acids. The CDR3 DNA follows: TGTGCCAGCAGCAAATCGATCAGGGACAGGGCCTACGAGCAGTACTTC. This translates into CASSKSIRDRAYEQYF.

This chain links TRBV30 with TRBJ2-7; D unresolved. The V end lost 4 bases, the J end lost 3 bases, and 13 bases lay between the germline ends. CDR1 and CDR2 (germline): GTSNPN, SVGIG (reference sequence). The CDR3 covers 13 residues. CDR3 coding DNA: TGTGCCTGGAAGTCTAGAGGTTTCTACGAGCAGTACTTC. Residues: CAWKSRGFYEQYF.

The genes are TRBV28 and TRBJ1-1; no clear D gene. V lost 5 bases, J lost 6 bases, and 16 bases lay in between. The CDR3 covers 14 residues. The germline gives CDR1 MDHEN, CDR2 SYDVKM. CDR3 residues: CASSPRLGRPEAFF. CDR3 DNA: TGTGCCAGCAGTCCCCGGTTGGGGAGACCTGAAGCTTTCTTT. Combining the CDR3 with reference TRBV28 and TRBJ1-1 gives the whole variable domain DVKVTQSSRYLVKRTGEKVFLECVQDMDHENMFWYRQDPGLGLRLIYFSYDVKMKEKGDIPEGYSVSREKKERFSLILESASTNQTSMYLCASSPRLGRPEAFFGQGTRLTVV.

The chain is built from TRBV18 and TRBJ2-1, with TRBD2 identical over 9 bases. CDR1 and CDR2 (germline): KGHSH, LQKENI. The length of the CDR3 is 14 residues. The junction had 8 bases not matched to a gene; V was cut back by 5 bases and J by 9 bases. Here the CDR3 DNA reads TGTGCCAGCTCAATTAGCGGGAGCCCATCTGAGCAGTTCTTC. Translation: CASSISGSPSEQFF.

By share, this clone ranks as medium-sized (0.01 to 0.1%). CDR3 coding DNA: TGTGCCAGCAGCCATCCTGCAACCTACGAGCAGTACTTC. This sequence encodes CASSHPATYEQYF. V and J are TRBV6-5 and TRBJ2-7; D unresolved. The CDR3 consists of 13 residues. Germline CDR1 MNHEY, CDR2 SVGAGI. V was trimmed by 6 bases and J by 2 bases, leaving 11 bases between them.

V is TRBV19 and J is TRBJ1-1, with 9 nucleotides matching TRBD1. Trimming cost V 9 bases and J 6 bases; bases outside gene matches: 11. CDR1 and CDR2 (germline): LNHDA, SQIVND (reference sequence). This CDR3 is built from 14 residues. This chain's CDR3 is CASRQQGARSEAFF. The CDR3 region has the DNA TGTGCCAGCCGGCAACAGGGGGCACGATCTGAAGCTTTCTTT.

The rearrangement uses TRBV5-1 and TRBJ1-1; D not resolved. Per germline, CDR1 SGHRS and CDR2 YFSETQ. The CDR3 contains 14 residues. Trimming pared 0 bases from V and 1 base from J, leaving 7 bases between. The CDR3 DNA sequence: TGCGCCAGCAGCTTGGTACGGCCGAACACTGAAGCTTTCTTT. Amino acid sequence: CASSLVRPNTEAFF.

This clone is medium-sized by share. This chain connects TRBV18 to TRBJ2-7; TRBD1 is a possible D gene (6 bases). CDR1 is KGHSH and CDR2 is LQKENI in the germline V gene. Trimming pared 3 bases from V and 6 bases from J, leaving 15 bases between. The CDR3 has 14 residues. CDR3 nucleotides: TGTGCCAGCTCACCTAGGGACACCGAGGCCGAGCAGTACTTC. It codes for CASSPRDTEAEQYF.

This sequence joins TRBV6-5 and TRBJ1-4; 7 nucleotides agree with TRBD1. The trim removed 2 bases at V and 5 bases at J, leaving 5 bases unmatched. The CDR3 runs to 15 residues. The germline gives CDR1 MNHEY, CDR2 SVGAGI. CDR3 coding DNA: TGTGCCAGCAGTTACACCGGGACAGTCAATGAAAAACTGTTTTTT. This gives the protein CASSYTGTVNEKLFF.

The chain has TRBV6-5 and TRBJ2-2; no reliable D call. The CDR3 is made up of 16 amino acids. The ends were cut back, 0 bases at V and 0 bases at J, with 8 bases in the middle. In germline, CDR1 is MNHEY, CDR2 SVGAGI. CDR3 nucleotides: TGTGCCAGCAGTTACTCGTTTACGCCGAACACCGGGGAGCTGTTTTTT. Translated, it gives CASSYSFTPNTGELFF.

The chain combines TRBV6-1 with TRBJ2-3, with 9 bases lining up with TRBD2. V lost 7 bases and J lost 4; bases outside the gene matches: 6. The CDR3 totals 14 residues. Germline CDR1 and CDR2: MNHNS and SASEGT. CDR3 sequence (DNA): TGTGCCAGCATCCTTAGCGGGGGATCAGATACGCAGTATTTT. Its protein product is CASILSGGSDTQYF.

This chain joins TRBV18 and TRBJ2-2; D might be TRBD1 or TRBD2, each matching 5 bases. The germline gives CDR1 KGHSH, CDR2 LQKENI. The CDR3 extends over 16 amino acids. Trimming left V 2 bases short and J 0 bases short, with 10 bases between. The CDR3 nucleotides are TGTGCCAGCTCACCATTTGGGGGAGCGAACACCGGGGAGCTGTTTTTT. Translating gives CASSPFGGANTGELFF. The full variable domain, in which reference TRBV18 and TRBJ2-2 provide the parts outside the CDR3, is NAGVMQNPRHLVRRRGQEARLRCSPMKGHSHVYWYRQLPEEGLKFMVYLQKENIIDESGMPKERFSAEFPKEGPSILRIQQVVRGDSAAYFCASSPFGGANTGELFFGEGSRLTVL.

This chain joins TRBV5-1 and TRBJ1-1, with D possibly matching TRBD1 (6 bases). The CDR3 sequence is 15 residues long. The V and J ends lost 5 bases and 1 base respectively, with 15 bases between them. From germline, CDR1 is SGHRS and CDR2 YFSETQ. The CDR3 loop is CASSLTGTPNTEAFF. Written as DNA, the CDR3 is TGCGCCAGCAGTTTGACAGGCACTCCGAACACTGAAGCTTTCTTT.

The rearrangement joins TRBV7-2 to TRBJ2-2, with D hard to call. CDR3 length: 14 residues. Trimming pared 6 bases from V and 0 bases from J, leaving 8 bases between. The germline V gene has CDR1 SGHTA and CDR2 FQGNSA. The CDR3 reads CASSGRANTGELFF. CDR3 in DNA: TGTGCCAGCAGTGGACGCGCGAACACCGGGGAGCTGTTTTTT.